This T cell receptor beta chain was observed in a study of T cells after yellow fever vaccination. Study-wide points: Shared CD4/CD8 clonotypes were a small share, likely from convergent recombination. Peaking on day 5 versus 15, the secondary response was faster but weaker.

This clonotype has only a few counts. As yet, its antigen is unknown. They built TCR cDNA with 5'RACE template switching, a step that put in a universal primer site and UMIs. A single record per CDR3 protein comes from TCRdb applying MiXCR to the 5' RACE reads. The sample includes 450,000 to 550,000 distinct CDR3 sequences, around 21% of them seen just once. The V gene lost 0 bases and the J gene lost 0 bases, with 8 bases spanning the gap. The CDR3 is 15 amino acids. Germline loops: CDR1 LGHNA, CDR2 YSLEER. The starting material was PBMCs, obtained 15 days after the yellow fever booster vaccination. The gene calls are TRBV4-3 and TRBJ2-5; D might be TRBD1 or TRBD2, each matching 5 bases. The origin of this receptor is a man younger than 45 who received the YFV17D yellow fever vaccine. The chain's CDR3 is CASSQDEGNQETQYF. In DNA form, the CDR3 reads TGCGCCAGCAGCCAAGATGAGGGGAACCAAGAGACCCAGTACTTC.